The next 9 T cell receptor beta chains were all read from a single sample in a study of T-cell reconstitution after alpha-beta-depleted transplantation in children. A TCRbeta library incorporating unique molecular identifiers was prepared. Each CDR3 protein gets one entry after TCRdb re-called the PCR reads with MiXCR. The table records about 580,000 distinct CDR3 sequences, more than 20% of them present only once. The sequencing here drew on PBMCs, mostly from graft donor cells, taken 360 days after TCRalphabeta/CD19-depleted stem cell transplant. Every receptor here comes from a boy under three years old who had a stem cell transplant for acute myeloid leukemia, so the T cells may come from the graft donor.

This clonotype was seen a handful of times. V usage is TRBV20-1 and J usage is TRBJ2-7, with 8 bases matching TRBD2. The ends lost 4 bases at V and 3 bases at J; junction bases unmatched: 8. The CDR3 is 14 residues long. CDR1 is DFQATT and CDR2 is SNEGSKA in the germline V gene (reference sequence). CDR3 sequence (DNA): TGCAGTGCTAAAGGGGCTAGCGGGCACTACGAGCAGTACTTC. As protein: CSAKGASGHYEQYF.

The genes are TRBV7-2 and TRBJ1-1; D not resolved. The CDR3 runs to 15 residues. V was trimmed by 1 base and J by 5 bases, leaving 14 bases between them. Germline loops: CDR1 SGHTA, CDR2 FQGNSA. CDR3 in DNA: TGTGCCAGCAGCTTAGTAGGTATTAGAGGAACTGAAGCTTTCTTT. Amino acid sequence: CASSLVGIRGTEAFF.

The chain joins TRBV4-1 to TRBJ2-1; D remains ambiguous. V was pared by 0 bases and J by 0 bases, with 12 bases between. Germline values: CDR1 MGHRA, CDR2 YSYEKL. The CDR3 runs 17 residues. The CDR3 here is CASSQDGAYSSYNEQFF. CDR3 bases: TGCGCCAGCAGCCAAGATGGCGCCTACTCCTCCTACAATGAGCAGTTCTTC.

Here the CDR3 reads CASSFLWPSGANVLTF. Here the CDR3 DNA reads TGTGCCAGCAGTTTTTTGTGGCCCTCTGGGGCCAACGTCCTGACTTTC. The chain couples TRBV12-3 or TRBV12-4 to TRBJ2-6; D unclear. CDR3 length: 16 amino acids. Trimming shortened V by 3 bases and J by 0 bases, and 9 bases separated the two germline ends.

The chain links TRBV20-1 to TRBJ2-3, with TRBD2 as a possible D gene (6 bases). The CDR3 consists of 14 residues. Germline V gene data show CDR1 as DFQATT and CDR2 as SNEGSKA (reference sequence). Trimming left V 5 bases short and J 7 bases short, with 19 bases between. CDR3: CSAPRAGGTYTQYF. DNA for the CDR3: TGCAGTGCTCCACGCGCGGGTGGGACTTATACGCAGTATTTT.

This clonotype was counted only a few times. This sequence joins TRBV6-1 and TRBJ1-2, with 7 bases fitting TRBD1. V gave up 3 bases and J gave up 3 bases; unmatched junction bases: 7. Germline V gives CDR1 MNHNS, CDR2 SASEGT. The CDR3 has 15 residues. In nucleotides, the CDR3 is TGTGCCAGCAGTGAGACAGGGTGGTTTGACTATGGCTACACCTTC. It encodes CASSETGWFDYGYTF.

This clonotype was seen many times. The rearrangement uses TRBV5-1 and TRBJ1-2, with TRBD1 matching over 10 bases. J gave up 4 bases and V 4 bases, and 4 bases lay outside the gene matches. There are 14 residues in the CDR3. Germline CDR1 is SGHRS and CDR2 is YFSETQ. As DNA, the CDR3 is TGCGCCAGCAGCGGGACAGGGGAAATCTATGGCTACACCTTC. Protein: CASSGTGEIYGYTF.

The sample holds a few counts of this clonotype. In DNA, the CDR3 is TGCAGTGCCTTCTCATACCAGGGTTTAGGCTCCTACGAGCAGTACTTC. This sequence encodes CSAFSYQGLGSYEQYF. The V and J genes are TRBV20-1 and TRBJ2-7, with D possibly TRBD1 on 5 matching bases. The V and J ends lost 6 bases and 0 bases respectively, with 21 bases between them. The CDR3 is made up of 16 amino acids. Germline CDR1 is DFQATT and CDR2 is SNEGSKA (reference sequence).

The chain employs TRBV29-1 and TRBJ2-7, with 11 nucleotides matching TRBD2. Germline loops: CDR1 SQVTM, CDR2 ANQGSEA. The length of the CDR3 is 16 residues. CDR3 residues: CSAYSASGGLSYEQYF. CDR3 in DNA: TGCAGTGCTTATTCGGCTAGCGGGGGGTTATCCTACGAGCAGTACTTC.